These T cell receptor beta chains were read from a single sample in a study of naive and memory T cell subsets. TCRdb recomputed calls from the UMI-ligation and nested PCR reads with MiXCR, one row per CDR3 protein. Found here are some 30,000 distinct CDR3 sequences, about a fifth of them singletons; the top ten hold 3% to 4%. Sequenced: effector memory CD4+ T cells from blood. The receptors were sampled from a human donor in good health. Both conserved end residues are part of each CDR3. The D gene is left open where the match is weak. Size values are once, few and many counts, or a class for expanded clones, and some rows have none.

J: TRBJ1-2; V: TRBV29-1; size: medium-sized; D: -; CDR3: CSVTRAGFSGYTF; DNA: TGCAGCGTCACCAGGGCAGGGTTTAGCGGCTACACCTTC
J: TRBJ2-7; V: TRBV9; size: many; D: TRBD1; CDR3: CASSEGQGVNGEQYF; DNA: TGTGCCAGCAGCGAGGGACAGGGGGTAAATGGCGAGCAGTACTTC
J: TRBJ2-1; V: TRBV28; size: few; D: TRBD2; CDR3: CASRVISGRAYNEQFF; DNA: TGTGCCAGCAGAGTGATTAGCGGGAGGGCCTACAATGAGCAGTTCTTC
J: TRBJ2-7; V: TRBV6-1; size: few; D: -; CDR3: CASGVDRTYEQYF; DNA: TGTGCCAGCGGGGTGGACAGAACCTACGAGCAGTACTTC
J: TRBJ1-2; V: TRBV5-1; size: -; D: TRBD1; CDR3: CASSLRDSPNYGYTF; DNA: TGCGCCAGCAGCTTGCGGGACAGTCCTAACTATGGCTACACCTTC
J: TRBJ2-1; V: TRBV4-1; size: many; D: -; CDR3: CASSQVDLVSYNEQFF; DNA: TGCGCCAGCAGCCAAGTTGACCTAGTGTCCTACAATGAGCAGTTCTTC
J: TRBJ2-3; V: TRBV20-1; size: few; D: -; CDR3: CSARGERGPDTQYF; DNA: TGCAGTGCTAGAGGTGAAAGAGGCCCAGATACGCAGTATTTT
J: TRBJ1-1; V: TRBV4-3; size: many; D: -; CDR3: CASSQDHSGVEAFF; DNA: TGCGCCAGCAGCCAAGATCATAGCGGTGTTGAAGCTTTCTTT
J: TRBJ2-1; V: TRBV20-1; size: -; D: TRBD2; CDR3: CSAKPNSGSSYNEQFF; DNA: TGCAGTGCAAAACCTAATAGCGGGAGCTCCTACAATGAGCAGTTCTTC
J: TRBJ2-3; V: TRBV18; size: few; D: TRBD2; CDR3: CASSPRLSGRPTGTDTQYF; DNA: TGTGCCAGCTCACCACGGTTAAGCGGGAGGCCCACTGGCACAGATACGCAGTATTTT
J: TRBJ2-1; V: TRBV3-1; size: -; D: -; CDR3: CASSQGRNEQFF; DNA: TGTGCCAGCAGCCAAGGGCGGAATGAGCAGTTCTTC
J: TRBJ1-2; V: TRBV20-1; size: few; D: TRBD1; CDR3: CSATRDRAHYGYTF; DNA: TGCAGTGCTACGAGGGACAGGGCACACTATGGCTACACCTTC
J: TRBJ2-7; V: TRBV7-2; size: many; D: -; CDR3: CASALSYEQYF; DNA: TGTGCCAGCGCCCTTTCCTACGAGCAGTACTTC
J: TRBJ2-2; V: TRBV20-1; size: many; D: TRBD2; CDR3: CSAAFPGLAHTGELFF; DNA: TGCAGTGCTGCATTCCCGGGACTAGCCCACACCGGGGAGCTGTTTTTT
J: TRBJ2-1; V: TRBV11-2; size: many; D: -; CDR3: CASSPSTGSYNEQFF; DNA: TGTGCCAGCAGCCCCTCCACGGGGTCCTACAATGAGCAGTTCTTC
J: TRBJ1-5; V: TRBV2; size: -; D: TRBD1; CDR3: CASSKQGVTSNQPQHF; DNA: TGTGCCAGCAGCAAACAGGGGGTTACTAGCAATCAGCCCCAGCATTTT
J: TRBJ2-1; V: TRBV7-6; size: -; D: TRBD2; CDR3: CASSPRAGVGQFF; DNA: TGTGCCAGCAGCCCTCGAGCGGGAGTCGGGCAGTTCTTC
J: TRBJ2-5; V: TRBV10-3; size: few; D: -; CDR3: CAISERQQETQYF; DNA: TGTGCCATCAGTGAGAGGCAGCAAGAGACCCAGTACTTC
J: TRBJ1-1; V: TRBV6-5; size: few; D: -; CDR3: CASSSTVTEAFF; DNA: TGTGCCAGCAGTTCGACAGTAACTGAAGCTTTCTTT
J: TRBJ2-7; V: TRBV27; size: few; D: TRBD1; CDR3: CASSIDRGPYEQYF; DNA: TGTGCCAGCAGTATCGACAGGGGTCCCTACGAGCAGTACTTC
J: TRBJ2-1; V: TRBV19; size: many; D: TRBD2; CDR3: CASSIEAGLPNEQFF; DNA: TGTGCCAGTAGTATCGAAGCGGGATTACCCAATGAGCAGTTCTTC
J: TRBJ2-1; V: TRBV6-5; size: few; D: TRBD1; CDR3: CASSLQGGFNEQFF; DNA: TGTGCCAGCAGTTTACAGGGGGGATTCAATGAGCAGTTCTTC
J: TRBJ2-2; V: TRBV9; size: many; D: -; CDR3: CASSVDRMGTGELFF; DNA: TGTGCCAGCAGCGTAGACAGGATGGGCACCGGGGAGCTGTTTTTT
J: TRBJ1-1; V: TRBV28; size: many; D: -; CDR3: CASRAVGGGTEAFF; DNA: TGTGCCAGCAGGGCCGTTGGGGGCGGCACTGAAGCTTTCTTT
J: TRBJ2-2; V: TRBV7-3; size: -; D: -; CDR3: CASSPARGGNTGELFF; DNA: TGTGCCAGCAGCCCCGCTAGGGGGGGGAACACCGGGGAGCTGTTTTTT
J: TRBJ1-5; V: TRBV29-1; size: medium-sized; D: TRBD1; CDR3: CSVAGTGVQPQHF; DNA: TGCAGCGTTGCCGGGACAGGGGTCCAGCCCCAGCATTTT
J: TRBJ1-6; V: TRBV28; size: medium-sized; D: -; CDR3: CASSSRDRSPLHF; DNA: TGTGCCAGCAGTTCCAGGGACCGTTCACCCCTCCACTTT
J: TRBJ2-3; V: TRBV20-1; size: many; D: -; CDR3: CSASALTDTQYF; DNA: TGCAGTGCCTCGGCCCTCACAGATACGCAGTATTTT
J: TRBJ1-5; V: TRBV20-1; size: few; D: -; CDR3: CSASEWTDKNQPQHF; DNA: TGCAGTGCTAGTGAGTGGACAGACAAAAATCAGCCCCAGCATTTT
J: TRBJ2-7; V: TRBV28; size: -; D: TRBD2; CDR3: CASRGGGPHEQYF; DNA: TGTGCCAGCAGGGGGGGAGGGCCGCACGAGCAGTACTTC